This record concerns one T cell receptor (beta chain) sequence. Its antigen is not identified. The sample comes from a study of CD8 T cells in ankylosing spondylitis. Regarding the study as a whole: Ankylosing spondylitis blood appeared to be characterized by a TCR beta motif of about eight highly homologous variants. Reportedly, significant enrichment of disease-linked clones occurred in matched ankylosing spondylitis synovial fluid.

CDR3 length: 15 residues. The V and J ends lost 0 bases and 1 base respectively, with 7 bases between them. The germline V gene has CDR1 LGHNA and CDR2 YNFKEQ. One entry per CDR3 protein results from TCRdb running MiXCR on the 5' RACE reads. This sample carries 500,000 to 550,000 distinct CDR3 sequences, 10% to 15% of them seen once, and the ten largest clones take around 6.8%. The V call is TRBV4-2, the J call TRBJ1-5; D call uncertain. The specimen was blood, either unsorted or a sorted T cell fraction (not recorded which). The clonotype comes from a male donor with ankylosing spondylitis. The CDR3 bases are TGTGCCAGCAGCCAAGAGGACCAAAGCAATCAGCCCCAGCATTTT. Encoded protein: CASSQEDQSNQPQHF.